The 29 T cell receptor beta chains presented below share a single source sample, sequenced in a study of beta chain features in type 1 diabetes. Broader study findings: People with Type 1 diabetes carried modestly yet significantly shorter TCRB CDR3s in all four CD4+ subsets.

What was sequenced were expressed TCRB transcripts, since all of the isolated RNA had been reverse transcribed. Profiling relied on immunoSEQ multiplex PCR, and the TCRdb table lists in-frame clones only, not all of them. This repertoire shows about 250,000 clones, about a tenth found once; its top ten account for around 0.017%. For these receptors, no antigen is known. Input material: naive CD4+ T cells from blood. Receptors originate from a man aged 25 to 40 with type 1 diabetes.

V usage is TRBV14 and J usage is TRBJ1-3; D unresolved. Germline values: CDR1 SGHDN, CDR2 FVKESK. This CDR3 is 15 amino acids long. V gave up 3 bases and J gave up 0 bases, with 9 bases separating them. The DNA of the CDR3 is TGTGCCAGCAGCCAGCGGCGTAGCTCTGGAAACACCATATATTTT. Protein: CASSQRRSSGNTIYF. The whole variable domain, remainder taken from reference TRBV14 and TRBJ1-3, is EAGVTQFPSHSVIEKGQTVTLRCDPISGHDNLYWYRRVMGKEIKFLLHFVKESKQDESGMPNNRFLAERTGGTYSTLKVQPAELEDSGVYFCASSQRRSSGNTIYFGEGSWLTVV.

The chain recombines TRBV7-6 with TRBJ2-2; 14 nucleotides align to TRBD2. CDR1 and CDR2 from the germline V gene are SGHVS and FNYEAQ. The J segment lost 4 bases and the V segment lost 6 bases, leaving 13 bases of the junction unmatched. The CDR3 consists of 19 residues. CDR3 in amino acids: CASSHGLAGGQHFTGELFF. The CDR3 DNA reads as TGTGCCAGCAGTCACGGACTAGCGGGGGGACAACATTTCACCGGGGAGCTGTTTTTT.

V usage is TRBV6-5 and J usage is TRBJ2-7; no reliable D call. V was shortened by 2 bases and J by 1 base, with 9 bases between the two germline ends. In germline, CDR1 is MNHEY, CDR2 SVGAGI. The CDR3 spans 14 residues. The CDR3 DNA follows: TGTGCCAGCAGTTACGGCGCTAGATCCTACGAGCAGTACTTC. It translates to CASSYGARSYEQYF.

Regarding this clone: Different DNA sequences within this sample yield the same CDR3. V usage is TRBV5-1 and J usage is TRBJ2-5; possible D gene TRBD2, 6 bases. In germline, CDR1 is SGHRS, CDR2 YFSETQ. V was trimmed by 0 bases and J by 5 bases, leaving 11 bases between them. The CDR3 totals 14 residues. The CDR3 DNA sequence: TGCGCCAGCAGCTTGGCTGGGGCGGGGGAGACCCAGTACTTC. Amino acids: CASSLAGAGETQYF.

The rearrangement joins TRBV5-1 to TRBJ2-3; 7 nucleotides match TRBD2. CDR1 and CDR2 from the germline V gene are SGHRS and YFSETQ. The CDR3 runs 13 residues. The J segment lost 4 bases and the V segment lost 5 bases, leaving 4 bases of the junction unmatched. Here the CDR3 DNA reads TGCGCCAGCAGTTCGGGGGGACCAGATACGCAGTATTTT. This gives the protein CASSSGGPDTQYF.

Only a few counts were recorded for this clone. The J gene is TRBJ1-1, the V gene TRBV7-3; TRBD1 agrees at 8 bases. After removal of 4 bases from V and 4 bases from J, the junction contained 8 bases not matched to a gene. Germline CDR1 is SGHTA and CDR2 is FQGTGA. There are 15 residues in the CDR3. This chain's CDR3 is CASSSGQGGVTEAFF. The CDR3 DNA is TGTGCCAGCAGCTCCGGACAGGGAGGGGTCACTGAAGCTTTCTTT.

The CDR3 sequence: CACASGGASNEQFF. In DNA form, the CDR3 reads TGTGCCTGTGCTAGCGGGGGGGCCTCCAATGAGCAGTTCTTC. J is TRBJ2-1 and V is TRBV30, with 12 bases aligning to TRBD2. The CDR3 runs to 14 residues. Losses at the gene ends were 6 bases for V and 6 bases for J; bases not matched to a gene: 6. Germline values: CDR1 GTSNPN, CDR2 SVGIG (reference sequence).

The gene calls are TRBV9 and TRBJ2-2; TRBD2 is a possible D gene (6 bases). There are 16 residues in the CDR3. The germline CDR1 and CDR2 sequences are SGDLS and YYNGEE. The germline V and J ends were trimmed by 0 bases and 4 bases, with 13 bases remaining between them. The CDR3 spells CASSVAPAAGTGELFF. CDR3 DNA sequence: TGTGCCAGCAGCGTAGCTCCGGCAGCGGGCACCGGGGAGCTGTTTTTT. The full variable domain, with the rest looked up from reference TRBV9 and TRBJ2-2, is DSGVTQTPKHLITATGQRVTLRCSPRSGDLSVYWYQQSLDQGLQFLIQYYNGEERAKGNILERFSAQQFPDLHSELNLSSLELGDSALYFCASSVAPAAGTGELFFGEGSRLTVL.

The chain uses TRBV7-9 and TRBJ1-4, with 7 bases fitting TRBD1. V trimming: 0 bases; J trimming: 8 bases; junction bases outside the gene matches: 6. CDR1 is SEHNR and CDR2 is FQNEAQ in the germline V gene (reference sequence). The CDR3 runs to 15 residues. The CDR3 is CASSLARQGGEKLFF. CDR3 bases: TGTGCCAGCAGCTTAGCCCGACAGGGTGGGGAAAAACTGTTTTTT.

The chain is built from TRBV2 and TRBJ2-6; 11 bases map to TRBD1. The CDR3 has 17 residues. The germline gives CDR1 SNHLY, CDR2 FYNNEI. V lost 8 bases, J lost 4 bases, and 10 bases stayed unmatched. Written as DNA, the CDR3 is TGTGCCAGCCTACCGGGACAGGGGGTAGCCGGGGCCAACGTCCTGACTTTC. Translation: CASLPGQGVAGANVLTF.

This clone was counted a few times. The V gene is TRBV12-5, the J gene TRBJ2-3, with 10 bases identical to TRBD1. The CDR3 sequence is 14 residues long. J gave up 4 bases and V 4 bases, and 2 bases lay outside the gene matches. CDR1 LGHNT and CDR2 FRNRAP come from the germline V gene. The CDR3 nucleotides are TGTGCTAGTGGTTCGGGACAGGGGTCAGATACGCAGTATTTT. This encodes CASGSGQGSDTQYF.

V gene TRBV7-9 combines with J gene TRBJ2-5; 11 nucleotides align to TRBD2. This CDR3 spans 15 amino acids. CDR1 is SEHNR, CDR2 FQNEAQ, per germline (reference sequence). J lost 4 bases, V lost 5 bases, and 6 bases had no gene match. Here the CDR3 reads CASSTIAGGRETQYF. DNA for the CDR3: TGTGCCAGCAGCACCATAGCGGGGGGGAGAGAGACCCAGTACTTC. The full variable domain, in which reference TRBV7-9 and TRBJ2-5 provide the parts outside the CDR3, is DTGVSQNPRHKITKRGQNVTFRCDPISEHNRLYWYRQTLGQGPEFLTYFQNEAQLEKSRLLSDRFSAERPKGSFSTLEIQRTEQGDSAMYLCASSTIAGGRETQYFGPGTRLLVL.

The chain employs TRBV19 and TRBJ2-5; D is perhaps TRBD2 (6 bases). V gave up 3 bases and J gave up 5 bases, with 10 bases separating them. CDR3 length: 13 residues. Germline CDR1 reads LNHDA; CDR2 reads SQIVND (reference sequence). The CDR3 nucleotides are TGTGCCAGTAGTATTCAAAGCGGGGAGACCCAGTACTTC. This gives the protein CASSIQSGETQYF.

This clone has a handful of counts. Other DNA variants within this sample encode the same CDR3. This chain joins TRBV10-3 and TRBJ2-5; possible D gene TRBD1, 5 bases. The V end lost 3 bases, the J end lost 2 bases, and 7 bases lay between the germline ends. The CDR3 totals 13 residues. Germline loops: CDR1 ENHRY, CDR2 SYGVKD. The CDR3 protein is CAISDAGQETQYF. CDR3 DNA: TGTGCCATCAGTGACGCAGGGCAAGAGACCCAGTACTTC.

This clone was counted a few times. The chain employs TRBV4-2 and TRBJ1-2; D might be TRBD1 (6 bases). V dropped 0 bases and J dropped 4 bases, with 15 bases sitting between them. Germline V gene lookup returns CDR1 LGHNA and CDR2 YNFKEQ. The CDR3 loop spans 16 amino acids. The CDR3 DNA is TGTGCCAGCAGCCAAGATCTCAGGGGCGGTACCTATGGCTACACCTTC. This translates into CASSQDLRGGTYGYTF.

This chain connects TRBV5-1 to TRBJ2-1; perhaps TRBD1 as D (6 bases). V was shortened by 0 bases and J by 6 bases, with 10 bases between the two germline ends. The V gene's germline CDR1 is SGHRS and CDR2 YFSETQ. The CDR3 extends over 14 amino acids. Here the CDR3 DNA reads TGCGCCAGCAGCTTGGACAGGGCCCTCAATGAGCAGTTCTTC. Protein sequence: CASSLDRALNEQFF.

This clone showed up just a few times. The chain employs TRBV7-2 and TRBJ2-7; possibly TRBD2 for D (6 bases). V dropped 3 bases and J dropped 2 bases, with 14 bases sitting between them. The CDR3 has 15 amino acids. Per germline, CDR1 SGHTA and CDR2 FQGNSA. The CDR3 nucleotides are TGTGCCAGCAGCTTTAGTCGGGACTTAGCCTACGAGCAGTACTTC. Its translation is CASSFSRDLAYEQYF.

DNA for the CDR3: TGTGCCAGCAGCGTAGGGGCGGGGGGCCTTTACAATGAGCAGTTCTTC. It is translated as CASSVGAGGLYNEQFF. V and J are TRBV9 and TRBJ2-1, with TRBD2 identical over 8 bases. Germline V CDR1 and CDR2: SGDLS, YYNGEE. The CDR3 has 16 amino acids. With V trimmed by 0 bases and J by 4 bases, 6 bases remained unmatched.

The rearrangement uses TRBV5-1 and TRBJ1-1; 7 nucleotides match TRBD1. The V segment lost 1 base and the J segment 1 base; nucleotides outside the gene matches: 1. This CDR3 has 14 amino acids. Germline V gene data show CDR1 as SGHRS and CDR2 as YFSETQ. This CDR3 is CASSLWDRNTEAFF. CDR3 bases: TGCGCCAGCAGCTTGTGGGACAGGAACACTGAAGCTTTCTTT.

This clone came up once. The V gene is TRBV6-6, the J gene TRBJ2-5; perhaps TRBD1 as D (6 bases). The CDR3 contains 15 residues. V lost 5 bases and J lost 2, with 15 bases in between. Germline CDR1 and CDR2: MNHNY and SVGAGI (reference sequence). The CDR3 DNA reads TGTGCCAGCAGTCGAGGGCCCCAGGGGCAAGAGACCCAGTACTTC. Translated, it gives CASSRGPQGQETQYF.

The chain couples TRBV15 to TRBJ2-2; D not resolved. The germline V gene has CDR1 LNHNV and CDR2 YYDKDF (reference sequence). The CDR3 spans 15 residues. V lost 2 bases, J lost 4 bases, and 11 bases lay in between. CDR3 nucleotide sequence: TGTGCCACCAGCAGAAAGACACGGATCACCGGGGAGCTGTTTTTT. It is translated as CATSRKTRITGELFF.

The rearrangement joins TRBV4-3 to TRBJ1-1, with TRBD1 identical over 8 bases. With 3 bases clipped from V and 6 bases from J, the junction kept 6 bases outside the gene matches. The CDR3 runs 14 residues. CDR1 and CDR2 (germline): LGHNA, YSLEER. Here the CDR3 DNA reads TGCGCCAGCAGCCAGGACAGGGCGGTGGCTGAAGCTTTCTTT. This sequence encodes CASSQDRAVAEAFF.

This clone was observed a few times. The chain links TRBV11-2 to TRBJ2-1; D is unresolved. This CDR3 is built from 13 residues. Trimming pared 4 bases from V and 0 bases from J, leaving 4 bases between. Germline CDR1 reads SGHAT; CDR2 reads FQNNGV. CDR3 in amino acids: CASSSSSYNEQFF. In DNA form, the CDR3 reads TGTGCCAGCAGCTCTAGCTCCTACAATGAGCAGTTCTTC.

This clone was observed a few times. This sequence joins TRBV29-1 and TRBJ2-1; the match to TRBD2 covers 11 bases. Germline CDR1 and CDR2: SQVTM and ANQGSEA. After removal of 1 base from V and 6 bases from J, the junction contained 8 bases not matched to a gene. CDR3 length equals 16 residues. The CDR3 nucleotides are TGCAGCGTTGAAGTTTGGCTAGCGGGGGGTGCCAATGAGCAGTTCTTC. It translates to CSVEVWLAGGANEQFF.

In its sample, this clone was seen a few times. V usage is TRBV6-6 and J usage is TRBJ2-5; D might be TRBD1 (6 bases). There are 12 residues in the CDR3. The germline CDR1 and CDR2 sequences are MNHNY and SVGAGI (reference sequence). Trimming removed 0 bases from V and 8 bases from J, with 7 bases in between. In DNA, the CDR3 is TGTGCCAGCAGTTACTCAGGGGGTACCCAGTACTTC. Residues: CASSYSGGTQYF.

This sequence joins TRBV5-1 and TRBJ2-7, with 9 bases matching TRBD2. Trimming removed 8 bases from V and 0 bases from J; junction bases left unmatched: 9. CDR3 length: 15 amino acids. Germline V gene lookup returns CDR1 SGHRS and CDR2 YFSETQ. DNA for the CDR3: TGCGCCAGTCAACCTCTAGCGGGGAGCTCCTACGAGCAGTACTTC. The encoded protein is CASQPLAGSSYEQYF. Looking up the rest from reference TRBV5-1 and TRBJ2-7 gives the full variable domain: KAGVTQTPRYLIKTRGQQVTLSCSPISGHRSVSWYQQTPGQGLQFLFEYFSETQRNKGNFPGRFSGRQFSNSRSEMNVSTLELGDSALYLCASQPLAGSSYEQYFGPGTRLTVT.

J is TRBJ2-1 and V is TRBV30, with 8 bases identical to TRBD1. V was pared by 0 bases and J by 5 bases, with 6 bases of the junction left unmatched. Germline V gene data show CDR1 as GTSNPN and CDR2 as SVGIG (reference sequence). The CDR3 loop spans 15 amino acids. CDR3 nucleotide sequence: TGTGCCTGGAGTGTAAGGACAGGGCTCCACAATGAGCAGTTCTTC. Encoded protein: CAWSVRTGLHNEQFF.

J is TRBJ2-3 and V is TRBV5-1; D perhaps matches TRBD1 (6 bases). Germline CDR1 and CDR2: SGHRS and YFSETQ. This CDR3 comprises 15 residues. The ends were cut back, 2 bases at V and 2 bases at J, with 12 bases in the middle. The CDR3 loop reads CASSFYGQSTDTQYF. The CDR3 nucleotides are TGCGCCAGCAGCTTCTACGGACAGTCCACAGATACGCAGTATTTT.

The CDR3 nucleotides are TGTGCCAGCAGTTCAAACCAAGAGACCCAGTACTTC. Its translation: CASSSNQETQYF. This chain joins TRBV6-6 and TRBJ2-5; D gene ambiguous. This CDR3 comprises 12 residues. Trimming shortened V by 4 bases and J by 0 bases, and 3 bases separated the two germline ends. Germline-derived CDR1 and CDR2 are MNHNY and SVGAGI (reference sequence).